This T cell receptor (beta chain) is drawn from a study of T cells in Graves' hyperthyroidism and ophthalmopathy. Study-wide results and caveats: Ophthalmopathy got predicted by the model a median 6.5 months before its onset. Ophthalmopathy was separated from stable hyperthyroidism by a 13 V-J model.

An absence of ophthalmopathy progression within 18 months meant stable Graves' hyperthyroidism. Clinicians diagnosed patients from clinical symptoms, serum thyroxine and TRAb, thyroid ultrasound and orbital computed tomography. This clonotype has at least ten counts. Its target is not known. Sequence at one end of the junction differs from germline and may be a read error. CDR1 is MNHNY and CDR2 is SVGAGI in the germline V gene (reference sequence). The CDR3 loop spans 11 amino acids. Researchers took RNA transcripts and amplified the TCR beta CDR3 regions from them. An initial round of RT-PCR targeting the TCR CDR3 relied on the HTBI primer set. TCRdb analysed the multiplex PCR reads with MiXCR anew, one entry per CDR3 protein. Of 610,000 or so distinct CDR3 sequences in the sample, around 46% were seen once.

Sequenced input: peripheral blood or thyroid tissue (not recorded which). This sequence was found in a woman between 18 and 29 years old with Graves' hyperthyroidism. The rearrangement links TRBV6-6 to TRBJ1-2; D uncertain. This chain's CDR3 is CASSNSRAPVF. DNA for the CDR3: TGTGCCAGCAGTAACTCTCGGGCCCCCGTATTC.